Listed below are T cell receptor beta chains from one sample, sequenced in a study of cytomegalovirus exposure and HLA in healthy donors. Some clones are missing from TCRdb's copy, which holds only in-frame ones; the method was immunoSEQ multiplex PCR. Among fewer than 150,000 clones listed, 80% were seen once. Sequencing was carried out using PBMCs. Source of these receptors: a man in his forties or fifties in good health and CMV-seronegative. The CDR3 runs from the conserved cysteine through the conserved F or W. D genes are given only for firm matches. Some rows have no size entry. The others give once, few or many, or a class for an expanded clone.

>TRBJ2-7|NA|TRBV2|NA
TGTGCCAGCAGGGCGGACTCCTACGAGCAGTACTTC
CASRADSYEQYF
>TRBJ1-5|few|TRBV2|TRBD1
TGTGCCAGCAGTGAAGGGACAGGGTCGCAACAGCCCCAGCATTTT
CASSEGTGSQQPQHF
>TRBJ2-7|NA|TRBV2|NA
TGTGCCAGCAGTGAAATTACCGGAGGTGCCGAGCAGTACTTC
CASSEITGGAEQYF
>TRBJ1-5|NA|TRBV5-1|NA
TGCGCCAGCAGCCATTCCGATGGGCCCGCGTTTTATAGCAATCAGCCCCAGCATTTT
CASSHSDGPAFYSNQPQHF
>TRBJ2-3|NA|TRBV7-2|TRBD2
TGTGCCAGCAGCTTAGGTAGGACTAGCGGGAGTGCAGATACGCAGTATTTT
CASSLGRTSGSADTQYF
>TRBJ2-2|NA|TRBV19|TRBD1
TGTGCCAGTGCGGGACAGGGGTCGAACAGGAACACCGGGGAGCTGTTTTTT
CASAGQGSNRNTGELFF
>TRBJ2-1|few|TRBV28|NA
TGTGCCAGCAGCCCCGCCCAACTCGACAGATACAATGAGCAGTTCTTC
CASSPAQLDRYNEQFF
>TRBJ2-5|once|TRBV7-2|NA
TGTGCCAGCAGCCAAACGGAGGGTTACCAAGCGACCCAGTACTTC
CASSQTEGYQATQYF
>TRBJ2-3|NA|TRBV6-5|TRBD1
TGTGCCAGCAGTCGCGGACAGGGGGCGACGCAGTATTTT
CASSRGQGATQYF
>TRBJ2-7|NA|TRBV2|NA
TGTGCCAGCGACCGCACAGGGCTGGTTGAGCAGTACTTC
CASDRTGLVEQYF
>TRBJ1-5|NA|TRBV7-2|NA
TGTGCCAGCAGCCCGTTACAGGGTGCAAATCAGCCCCAGCATTTT
CASSPLQGANQPQHF
>TRBJ2-1|NA|TRBV5-1|TRBD1
TGCGCCAGCAGCTTGCAGGGGGCCGGGTCCTACAATGAGCAGTTCTTC
CASSLQGAGSYNEQFF
>TRBJ2-7|NA|TRBV7-2|TRBD2
TGTGCCAGCAGCTTATTACTAGCGGGCCTAGGGTACGAGCAGTACTTC
CASSLLLAGLGYEQYF
>TRBJ2-7|few|TRBV27|NA
TGTGCCAGCAGCCCCGGCTGGGGGGACTCCTACGAGCAGTACTTC
CASSPGWGDSYEQYF
>TRBJ1-1|few|TRBV5-4|TRBD1
TGTGCCAGCAGGACAGGGGGAGCGCCAAACACTGAAGCTTTCTTT
CASRTGGAPNTEAFF
>TRBJ1-1|NA|TRBV9|TRBD1
TGTGCCAGCAGCGTAGCTGAGACAGGGAGGACTGAAGCTTTCTTT
CASSVAETGRTEAFF
>TRBJ1-5|NA|TRBV5-1|TRBD1
TGCGCCAGCAGCACAGGGGGGGGCAATCAGCCCCAGCATTTT
CASSTGGGNQPQHF
>TRBJ2-7|NA|TRBV6-5|TRBD1
TGTGCCAGCAGTACCGACAGGGGTCGCGAGCAGTACTTC
CASSTDRGREQYF
>TRBJ2-1|NA|TRBV4-1|TRBD2
TGCGCCAGCAGCCAAGCTAGTTACGGGACTAGCGGAGCAAATGAGCAGTTCTTC
CASSQASYGTSGANEQFF
>TRBJ1-2|NA|TRBV6-5|NA
TGTGCCAGCAGGAGGTCAGGGGAGGGCTACACCTTC
CASRRSGEGYTF
>TRBJ2-2|NA|TRBV30|TRBD2
TGTGCCTGGATGGTACTAGCGGGAACCGGGGAGCTGTTTTTT
CAWMVLAGTGELFF
>TRBJ2-1|NA|TRBV19|TRBD2
TGTGCCAGTAGTACCCTAGCGGGATACAATGAGCAGTTCTTC
CASSTLAGYNEQFF
>TRBJ1-2|NA|TRBV25-1|TRBD1
TGTGCCAGCAGTGAATATCGCTCACCGGGACAGAGCTATGGCTACACCTTC
CASSEYRSPGQSYGYTF
>TRBJ2-5|few|TRBV5-1|TRBD2
TGCGCCAGCAGCCCAACTAGCGGGGCGACCCAAGAGACCCAGTACTTC
CASSPTSGATQETQYF
>TRBJ1-3|NA|TRBV6-5|TRBD1
TGTGCCAGCAGTCTTGGGACAGGGGCCGTCATTTATTTT
CASSLGTGAVIYF
>TRBJ2-5|NA|TRBV18|TRBD1
TGTGCCAGCTCACCAGTGGACAGGGCGGAGACCCAGTACTTC
CASSPVDRAETQYF
>TRBJ2-2|NA|TRBV28|NA
TGTGCCAGCAGTCCCCGCACCGGGGAGCTGTTTTTT
CASSPRTGELFF
>TRBJ2-1|NA|TRBV2|TRBD2
TGTGCCAGCAGTAGGGAGACTAGCGGGAGAGTGAATTTGAATGAGCAGTTCTTC
CASSRETSGRVNLNEQFF